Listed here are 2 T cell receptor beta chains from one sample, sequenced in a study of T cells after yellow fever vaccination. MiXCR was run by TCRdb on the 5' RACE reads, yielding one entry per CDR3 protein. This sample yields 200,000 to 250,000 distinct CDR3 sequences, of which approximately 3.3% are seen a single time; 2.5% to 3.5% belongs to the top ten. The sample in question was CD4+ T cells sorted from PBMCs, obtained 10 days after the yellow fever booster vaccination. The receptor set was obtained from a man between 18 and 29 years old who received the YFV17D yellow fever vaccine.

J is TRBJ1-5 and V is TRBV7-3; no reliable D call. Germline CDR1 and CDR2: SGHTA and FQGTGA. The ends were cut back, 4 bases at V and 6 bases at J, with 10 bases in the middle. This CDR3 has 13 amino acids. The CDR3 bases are TGTGCCAGCAGCTCCGGACCGGGTCAGCCCCAGCATTTT. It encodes CASSSGPGQPQHF.

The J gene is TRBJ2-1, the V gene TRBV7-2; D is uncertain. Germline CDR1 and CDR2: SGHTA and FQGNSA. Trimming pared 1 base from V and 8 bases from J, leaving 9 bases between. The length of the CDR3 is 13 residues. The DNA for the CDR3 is TGTGCCAGCAGCTTAGGCCGACACGATGAGCAGTTCTTC. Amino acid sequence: CASSLGRHDEQFF. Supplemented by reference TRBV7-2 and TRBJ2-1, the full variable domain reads GAGVSQSPSNKVTEKGKDVELRCDPISGHTALYWYRQSLGQGLEFLIYFQGNSAPDKSGLPSDRFSAERTGGSVSTLTIQRTQQEDSAVYLCASSLGRHDEQFFGPGTRLTVL.